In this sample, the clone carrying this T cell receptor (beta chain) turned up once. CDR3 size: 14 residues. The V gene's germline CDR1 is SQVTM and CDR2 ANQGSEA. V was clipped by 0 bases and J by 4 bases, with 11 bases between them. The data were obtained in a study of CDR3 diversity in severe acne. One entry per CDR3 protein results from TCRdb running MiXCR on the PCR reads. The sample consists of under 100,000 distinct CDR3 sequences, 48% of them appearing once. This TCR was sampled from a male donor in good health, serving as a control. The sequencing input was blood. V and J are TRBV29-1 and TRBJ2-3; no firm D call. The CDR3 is CSVEDGVGADTQYF. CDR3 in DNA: TGCAGCGTTGAAGATGGGGTCGGAGCAGATACGCAGTATTTT.